This TCR beta chain was retrieved from a study of OX40 agonist ivuxolimab in advanced cancers. This clone was detected only once. Germline assignment: CDR1 SGHVS and CDR2 FNYEAQ. The CDR3 is 15 residues long. J was trimmed by 3 bases and V by 5 bases; bases with no gene match: 5. Patients were ruled out by autoimmune disease history or systemic immunosuppression. Data came from immunoSEQ multiplex PCR; TCRdb stores just in-frame clones and leaves some out. The data contain some 84,000 clones, roughly 90% of them singletons. This sequence joins TRBV7-6 and TRBJ2-2; TRBD2 matches 8 bases. This clonotype originated in an adult with an advanced solid tumor such as melanoma, head and neck, liver or kidney cancer. Sequenced here: CD4+ or CD8+ T cells sorted from blood, sampled in a trial of the OX40 agonist ivuxolimab. CDR3 nucleotide sequence: TGTGCCAGCAGCGGTCTAGCGGGCGACACCGGGGAGCTGTTTTTT. It is translated as CASSGLAGDTGELFF.